This T cell receptor (beta chain) was captured in a study of blood T cell repertoires in COVID-19. Study summary: Samples taken during acute and convalescent COVID-19 were collected in the United States, Italy and Spain. In each case, the material was cDNA or gDNA derived from T cells, B-cell-depleted T cells, or PBMCs.

In the source study's methods: Estimated nucleated cell counts came from reference gene primer amplification. The assay was immunoSEQ multiplex PCR, and TCRdb's table has in-frame clones only and misses some. V and J calls and clone size come straight from that table; D and trimming were deduced from the DNA. The sample lists 140,000 or so clones, roughly 85% occurring once. This clone came up a few times. The sequencing input was peripheral blood. The clonotype was recovered from a man aged 50-59 years with acute or convalescent COVID-19.

CDR3 DNA: TGTGCCAGCAAGAAAAACCCCACGGGAGGCGGGGAGCTGTTTTTT. Its protein is CASKKNPTGGGELFF. V gene TRBV27 combines with J gene TRBJ2-2; 7 nucleotides align to TRBD2. The germline gives CDR1 MNHEY, CDR2 SMNVEV (reference sequence). This CDR3 comprises 15 residues. The V segment lost 7 bases and the J segment 7 bases; nucleotides outside the gene matches: 12.